These 32 T cell receptor beta chains share one sample of origin, sequenced in a study of OX40 agonist ivuxolimab in advanced cancers. Assay: immunoSEQ multiplex PCR; the TCRdb copy retains only in-frame clones and omits some. The sample yields tens of thousands of clones, over 75% seen once. This specimen consisted of CD4+ or CD8+ T cells sorted from blood, obtained in a trial of the OX40 agonist ivuxolimab. Receptors were obtained from an adult with an advanced solid tumor such as melanoma, head and neck, liver or kidney cancer.

The chain recombines TRBV5-1 with TRBJ1-2, with TRBD1 identical over 8 bases. Germline V gene lookup returns CDR1 SGHRS and CDR2 YFSETQ. The length of the CDR3 is 15 residues. J gave up 4 bases and V 2 bases, and 7 bases lay outside the gene matches. For the CDR3, the DNA is TGCGCCAGCAGCTTAACTCAGGGGGCTGTCTATGGCTACACCTTC. This codes for CASSLTQGAVYGYTF.

CDR3: CASSLKWGSPQHF. CDR3 bases: TGTGCCAGCAGCCTTAAATGGGGTAGTCCCCAGCATTTT. The V gene is TRBV9, the J gene TRBJ1-5; D is unresolved. V was clipped by 4 bases and J by 10 bases, with 15 bases between them. The CDR3 is 13 residues long. Germline V gene data show CDR1 as SGDLS and CDR2 as YYNGEE.

The rearrangement links TRBV5-3 to TRBJ2-1, with TRBD2 matching over 13 bases. TRBV5-3 is filed as an ORF, its function uncertain. This CDR3 contains 17 residues. V lost 3 bases and J lost 0; bases outside the gene matches: 3. CDR3 protein: CARSSGTSGISYNEQFF. DNA for the CDR3: TGTGCCAGAAGCTCCGGGACTAGCGGGATCTCCTACAATGAGCAGTTCTTC.

CDR3 protein: CASLGLAAGELFF. CDR3 bases: TGTGCCAGCCTGGGACTAGCGGCCGGGGAGCTGTTTTTT. J is TRBJ2-2 and V is TRBV7-8; 11 bases fit TRBD2. Per the germline V gene, CDR1 is SGHVS and CDR2 is FQNEAQ. This CDR3 spans 13 amino acids. V shed 8 bases and J 6 bases; nucleotides not matched to a gene: 2.

The rearrangement uses TRBV7-7 and TRBJ2-3; TRBD2 might be the D (6 bases). CDR3 length equals 13 residues. From germline, CDR1 is SSHAT and CDR2 FNYEAQ (reference sequence). The DNA for the CDR3 is TGTGCTACCGGGCGGGACCTCACAGATACGCAGTATTTT. It yields the protein CATGRDLTDTQYF.

This clone was picked up a small number of times. The genes are TRBV20-1 and TRBJ1-2; weak D call: TRBD1 (5 bases). Germline CDR1 is DFQATT and CDR2 is SNEGSKA (reference sequence). The CDR3 is 11 residues long. The germline V and J ends were trimmed by 5 bases and 11 bases, with 15 bases remaining between them. CDR3 protein: CSALNPRVYTF. CDR3 nucleotide sequence: TGCAGTGCTCTTAACCCCAGGGTTTACACCTTC.

V and J are TRBV6-5 and TRBJ2-1; D remains unclear. Per the germline V gene, CDR1 is MNHEY and CDR2 is SVGAGI. V was trimmed by 7 bases and J by 9 bases, leaving 4 bases between them. The CDR3 runs to 9 residues. The CDR3 reads CASTREQFF. DNA for the CDR3: TGTGCCAGCACACGTGAGCAGTTCTTC.

This clone was seen more than once but under ten times. V and J are TRBV23-1 and TRBJ2-2, with 8 nucleotides matching TRBD1. TRBV23-1 is treated as an ORF (open reading frame) with a function not yet certain. The CDR3 spans 17 residues. The J segment lost 4 bases and the V segment lost 0 bases, leaving 7 bases of the junction unmatched. Here the CDR3 reads CASSQSRTGMGTGELFF. Here the CDR3 DNA reads TGCGCCAGCAGTCAATCCCGGACAGGGATGGGCACCGGGGAGCTGTTTTTT.

The genes are TRBV11-3 and TRBJ2-2; D not resolved. The CDR3 length is 13 residues. Trimming left V 5 bases short and J 8 bases short, with 12 bases between. Per germline, CDR1 SGHNT and CDR2 YENEEA. The CDR3 loop is CASSRQPVGELFF. The CDR3 nucleotides read TGTGCCAGCAGCCGTCAGCCGGTGGGGGAGCTGTTTTTT.

This clone was recorded once. The chain is built from TRBV6-1 and TRBJ1-5, with no clear D. CDR1 is MNHNS, CDR2 SASEGT, per germline. The CDR3 covers 13 residues. Trimming shortened V by 3 bases and J by 5 bases, and 8 bases separated the two germline ends. For the CDR3, the DNA is TGTGCCAGCAGTGAGTTCGAGGATCAGCCCCAGCATTTT. Amino acid sequence: CASSEFEDQPQHF.

The rearrangement joins TRBV30 to TRBJ1-5, with unresolved D. The V gene lost 2 bases and the J gene lost 4 bases, with 9 bases spanning the gap. Germline CDR1 reads GTSNPN; CDR2 reads SVGIG (reference sequence). This CDR3 has 13 amino acids. The CDR3 region is CAWSHDLNQPQHF. The CDR3 nucleotides are TGTGCCTGGAGTCACGACCTAAATCAGCCCCAGCATTTT.

This chain links TRBV11-3 with TRBJ2-7, with 11 bases aligning to TRBD2. The V and J ends lost 3 bases and 2 bases, in that order; junction bases with no gene match: 3. Germline CDR1 reads SGHNT; CDR2 reads YENEEA. The CDR3 length is 15 residues. For the CDR3, the DNA is TGTGCCAGCAGCTTTCTAGCGGGAGGTACCTACGAGCAGTACTTC. This encodes CASSFLAGGTYEQYF.

This CDR3 reads CASSLVAAFTDTQYF. CDR3 in DNA: TGTGCCAGCAGCTTAGTAGCGGCCTTCACAGATACGCAGTATTTT. The chain carries TRBV7-2 and TRBJ2-3, with a possible D match to TRBD2 (6 bases). CDR1 SGHTA and CDR2 FQGNSA come from the germline V gene. Trimming left V 1 base short and J 2 bases short, with 10 bases between. CDR3 size: 15 residues.

The chain combines TRBV6-5 with TRBJ2-3; D possibly corresponds to TRBD1 (6 bases). Trimming stripped 7 bases from V and 4 bases from J, with 12 bases between. Germline V lookup: CDR1 MNHEY, CDR2 SVGAGI. CDR3 length: 13 residues. In nucleotides, the CDR3 is TGTGCCAGCACCGCACAGGGCGCAGATACGCAGTATTTT. Protein product: CASTAQGADTQYF.

The chain uses TRBV6-5 and TRBJ1-1, with D uncertain. The V end was cut by 6 bases, the J end by 1 base, with 12 bases between. Per germline, CDR1 MNHEY and CDR2 SVGAGI. The CDR3 length is 14 residues. CDR3 nucleotide sequence: TGTGCCAGCAGCTCCTCGGACGGGAACACTGAAGCTTTCTTT. It specifies CASSSSDGNTEAFF.

The chain is built from TRBV4-3 and TRBJ2-1; D may be TRBD1 or TRBD2 (5 bases each). With 5 bases removed from V and 0 bases from J, the gap between germline ends came to 11 bases. Germline values: CDR1 LGHNA, CDR2 YSLEER. There are 15 residues in the CDR3. The CDR3 nucleotides read TGCGCCAGCAGCGTCAGGGAGAGCTCCTACAATGAGCAGTTCTTC. This gives the protein CASSVRESSYNEQFF.

The chain employs TRBV9 and TRBJ2-1; D tentatively fits TRBD1 or TRBD2 (6 bases each). Trimming shortened V by 0 bases and J by 8 bases, and 15 bases separated the two germline ends. Germline lookup yields CDR1 SGDLS and CDR2 YYNGEE. The CDR3 runs to 15 residues. The CDR3 DNA is TGTGCCAGCAGCGTAGGGGGGGCAGGCGGTCATGAGCAGTTCTTC. Translation: CASSVGGAGGHEQFF.

The chain uses TRBV5-4 and TRBJ1-5, with unresolved D. V dropped 2 bases and J dropped 2 bases, with 14 bases sitting between them. The germline V gene encodes CDR1 SGHNT and CDR2 YYREEE (reference sequence). This CDR3 is 16 amino acids long. The CDR3 DNA is TGTGCCAGCAGCTTCGGGCAGCCTCGGGGCAATCAGCCCCAGCATTTT. It specifies CASSFGQPRGNQPQHF. The full variable domain, with the rest looked up from reference TRBV5-4 and TRBJ1-5, is ETGVTQSPTHLIKTRGQQVTLRCSSQSGHNTVSWYQQALGQGPQFIFQYYREEENGRGNFPPRFSGLQFPNYSSELNVNALELDDSALYLCASSFGQPRGNQPQHFGDGTRLSIL.

The rearrangement links TRBV5-1 to TRBJ1-3; possible D gene TRBD1, 5 bases. Trimming took off 0 bases at V and 8 bases at J, with 12 bases between the two ends. This CDR3 is 14 amino acids long. Germline V gene data show CDR1 as SGHRS and CDR2 as YFSETQ. As DNA, the CDR3 is TGCGCCAGCAGCTTGGGACAGAGGCAGGACACCATATATTTT. Its protein product is CASSLGQRQDTIYF.

The rearrangement joins TRBV7-3 to TRBJ1-6, with unresolved D. The V gene's germline CDR1 is SGHTA and CDR2 FQGTGA. The CDR3 is 16 residues long. Trimming took 5 bases from V and 9 from J, leaving 20 bases between them. The CDR3 protein is CASSPGEKGKASPLHF. Written as DNA, the CDR3 is TGTGCCAGCAGCCCCGGGGAAAAGGGCAAGGCTTCACCCCTCCACTTT.

J is TRBJ1-5 and V is TRBV7-2, with D maybe TRBD1 (6 bases). Trimming cost V 3 bases and J 8 bases, with 11 bases left between them. Germline V CDR1 and CDR2: SGHTA, FQGNSA. The CDR3 has 13 amino acids. CDR3 nucleotide sequence: TGTGCCAGCAGCTTCTGGGACATCGAGCCCCAGCATTTT. It codes for CASSFWDIEPQHF.

This chain links TRBV5-4 with TRBJ1-4; 8 bases are a match to TRBD1. Germline lookup yields CDR1 SGHNT and CDR2 YYREEE (reference sequence). CDR3 size: 15 residues. The trim removed 4 bases at V and 0 bases at J, leaving 2 bases unmatched. CDR3 sequence reads: CASSQTGATNEKLFF. CDR3 coding DNA: TGTGCCAGCAGCCAGACAGGGGCAACTAATGAAAAACTGTTTTTT.

The chain carries TRBV4-2 and TRBJ2-1; D gene unclear. CDR1 is LGHNA and CDR2 is YNFKEQ in the germline V gene. V gave up 1 base and J gave up 7 bases, with 11 bases separating them. This CDR3 contains 14 residues. CDR3 DNA sequence: TGTGCCAGCAGCCAAGTCCTTCGAGAGAATGAGCAGTTCTTC. Encoded protein: CASSQVLRENEQFF.

V and J are TRBV6-5 and TRBJ2-7; D is possibly TRBD1 (5 bases). V was clipped by 8 bases and J by 6 bases, with 17 bases between them. This CDR3 contains 13 residues. Germline-derived CDR1 and CDR2 are MNHEY and SVGAGI. DNA of the CDR3: TGTGCCAGCGCTAAGGCAGGACAAAGCGAGCAGTACTTC. It codes for CASAKAGQSEQYF.

The chain employs TRBV7-2 and TRBJ1-1, with unresolved D. Germline V gene lookup returns CDR1 SGHTA and CDR2 FQGNSA. This CDR3 contains 15 residues. V dropped 5 bases and J dropped 0 bases, with 13 bases sitting between them. The CDR3 sequence is CASSHDLGMNTEAFF. Written as DNA, the CDR3 is TGTGCCAGCAGCCACGATCTGGGTATGAACACTGAAGCTTTCTTT.

The chain recombines TRBV11-2 with TRBJ1-2; no reliable D call. Trimming cost V 5 bases and J 4 bases, with 20 bases left between them. This CDR3 contains 16 residues. Per germline, CDR1 SGHAT and CDR2 FQNNGV. The CDR3 sequence: CASSLSGVVIGYGYTF. CDR3 sequence (DNA): TGTGCCAGCAGCCTTAGTGGGGTGGTAATCGGCTATGGCTACACCTTC.

This chain joins TRBV5-4 and TRBJ1-3; D is perhaps TRBD1 (5 bases). Trimming took 4 bases from V and 3 from J, leaving 23 bases between them. This CDR3 has 18 amino acids. Germline V gene data show CDR1 as SGHNT and CDR2 as YYREEE (reference sequence). CDR3 bases: TGTGCCAGCAGCCGGGGGGGTCTAGGTGAACCAAATGGAAACACCATATATTTT. It encodes CASSRGGLGEPNGNTIYF.

The chain links TRBV2 to TRBJ1-1; D is unclear. The germline gives CDR1 SNHLY, CDR2 FYNNEI. This CDR3 contains 13 residues. V was trimmed by 3 bases and J by 0 bases, leaving 5 bases between them. The chain's CDR3 is CASSEIMNTEAFF. DNA of the CDR3: TGTGCCAGCAGTGAGATAATGAACACTGAAGCTTTCTTT.

In DNA form, the CDR3 reads TGTGCCAGCAGCACTCCCCCGGGGAGAAGCACCGGGGAGCTGTTTTTT. Translation: CASSTPPGRSTGELFF. The rearrangement links TRBV11-3 to TRBJ2-2, with D possibly being TRBD2 (5 bases). The CDR3 has 16 residues. Germline V CDR1 and CDR2: SGHNT, YENEEA. With 5 bases removed from V and 4 bases from J, the gap between germline ends came to 17 bases.

The chain's CDR3 is CASSLQGKYEQYF. DNA of the CDR3: TGTGCCAGTTCTTTGCAGGGGAAGTACGAGCAGTACTTC. The chain recombines TRBV19 with TRBJ2-7; the D gene is possibly TRBD1 (6 bases). Germline CDR1 and CDR2: LNHDA and SQIVND (reference sequence). The length of the CDR3 is 13 residues. The V end lost 8 bases, the J end lost 4 bases, and 15 bases lay between the germline ends.

For the CDR3, the DNA is TGCAGCGCAGGTTCGGGTCTTGAAGCTTTCTTT. It codes for CSAGSGLEAFF. The J gene is TRBJ1-1, the V gene TRBV29-1; D remains ambiguous. V lost 7 bases to trimming and J lost 7 bases, with 13 bases between them. Looked up from germline, CDR1 is SQVTM and CDR2 is ANQGSEA. CDR3 length: 11 amino acids.

The chain carries TRBV11-3 and TRBJ2-5; D is perhaps TRBD2 (6 bases). Per germline, CDR1 SGHNT and CDR2 YENEEA. Trimming cost V 3 bases and J 4 bases, with 15 bases left between them. There are 15 residues in the CDR3. The CDR3 is CASSFGLKGGETQYF. The CDR3 nucleotides are TGTGCCAGCAGCTTCGGCCTAAAGGGAGGAGAGACCCAGTACTTC.